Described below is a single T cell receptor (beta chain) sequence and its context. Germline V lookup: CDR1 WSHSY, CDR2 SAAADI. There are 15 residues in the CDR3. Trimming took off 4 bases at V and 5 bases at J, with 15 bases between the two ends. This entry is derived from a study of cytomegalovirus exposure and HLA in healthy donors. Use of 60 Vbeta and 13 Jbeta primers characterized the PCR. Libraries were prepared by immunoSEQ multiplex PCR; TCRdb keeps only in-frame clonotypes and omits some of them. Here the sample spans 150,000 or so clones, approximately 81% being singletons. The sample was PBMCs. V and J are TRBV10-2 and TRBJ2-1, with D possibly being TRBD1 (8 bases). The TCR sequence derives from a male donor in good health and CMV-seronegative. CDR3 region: CASSGRTGTNNEQFF. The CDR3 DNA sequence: TGCGCCAGCAGTGGGAGGACAGGGACTAACAATGAGCAGTTCTTC.